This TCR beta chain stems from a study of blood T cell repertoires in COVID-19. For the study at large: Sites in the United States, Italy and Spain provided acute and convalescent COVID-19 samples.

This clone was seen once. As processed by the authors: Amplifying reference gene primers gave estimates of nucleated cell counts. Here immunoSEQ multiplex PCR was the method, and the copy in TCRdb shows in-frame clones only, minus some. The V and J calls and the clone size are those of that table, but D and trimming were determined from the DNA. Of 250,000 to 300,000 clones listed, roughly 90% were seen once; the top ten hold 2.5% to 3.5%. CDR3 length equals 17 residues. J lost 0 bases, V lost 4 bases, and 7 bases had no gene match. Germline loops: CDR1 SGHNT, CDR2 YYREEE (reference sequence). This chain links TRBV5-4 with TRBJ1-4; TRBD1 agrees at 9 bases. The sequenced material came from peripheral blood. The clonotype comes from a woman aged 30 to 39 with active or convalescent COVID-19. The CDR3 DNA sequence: TGTGCCAGCAGCCTACGACAGGGGGTTTCAACTAATGAAAAACTGTTTTTT. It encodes CASSLRQGVSTNEKLFF.